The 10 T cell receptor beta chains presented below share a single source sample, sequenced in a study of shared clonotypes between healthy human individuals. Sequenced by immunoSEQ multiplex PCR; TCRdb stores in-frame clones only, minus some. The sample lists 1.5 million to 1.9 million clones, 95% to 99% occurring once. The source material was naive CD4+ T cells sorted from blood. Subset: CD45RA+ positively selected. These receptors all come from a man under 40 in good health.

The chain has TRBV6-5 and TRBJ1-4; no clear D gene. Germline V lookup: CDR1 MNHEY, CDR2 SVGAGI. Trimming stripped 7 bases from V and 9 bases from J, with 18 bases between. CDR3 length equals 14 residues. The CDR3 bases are TGTGCCAGCACCTCCTCCCAGGCGATAAAAAAACTGTTTTTT. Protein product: CASTSSQAIKKLFF.

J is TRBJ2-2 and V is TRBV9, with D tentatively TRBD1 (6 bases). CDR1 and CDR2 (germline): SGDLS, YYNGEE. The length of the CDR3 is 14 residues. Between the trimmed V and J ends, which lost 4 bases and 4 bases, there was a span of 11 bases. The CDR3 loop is CASSRQAATGELFF. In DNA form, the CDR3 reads TGTGCCAGCAGCCGACAGGCGGCCACCGGGGAGCTGTTTTTT.

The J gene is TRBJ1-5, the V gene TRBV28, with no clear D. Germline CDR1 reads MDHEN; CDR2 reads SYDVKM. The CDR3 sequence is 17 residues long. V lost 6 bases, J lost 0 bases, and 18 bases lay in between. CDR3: CASRVRGMKYSNQPQHF. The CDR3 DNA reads TGTGCCAGCAGAGTCCGCGGTATGAAATATAGCAATCAGCCCCAGCATTTT.

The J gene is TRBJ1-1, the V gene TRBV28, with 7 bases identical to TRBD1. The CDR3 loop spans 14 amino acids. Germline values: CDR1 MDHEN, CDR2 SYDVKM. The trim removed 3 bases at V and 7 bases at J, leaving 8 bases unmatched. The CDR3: CASSFPTGRNEAFF. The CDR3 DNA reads TGTGCCAGCAGTTTCCCGACAGGGAGGAATGAAGCTTTCTTT.

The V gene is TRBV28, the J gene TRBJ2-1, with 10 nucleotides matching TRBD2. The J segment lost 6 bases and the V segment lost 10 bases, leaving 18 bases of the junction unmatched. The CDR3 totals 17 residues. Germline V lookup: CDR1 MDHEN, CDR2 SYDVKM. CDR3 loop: CAIEYQPRGLARNEQFF. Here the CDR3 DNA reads TGTGCCATTGAATACCAACCCCGGGGACTAGCGCGCAATGAGCAGTTCTTC.

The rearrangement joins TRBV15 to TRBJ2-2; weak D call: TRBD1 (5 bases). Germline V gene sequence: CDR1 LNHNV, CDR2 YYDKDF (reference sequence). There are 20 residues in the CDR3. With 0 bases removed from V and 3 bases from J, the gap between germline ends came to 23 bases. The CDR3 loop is CATSRDMGRQGGFYTGELFF. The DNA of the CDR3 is TGTGCCACCAGCAGAGATATGGGTAGGCAGGGCGGCTTTTACACCGGGGAGCTGTTTTTT.

The CDR3 reads CSVVGTRLYEQFF. The CDR3 region has the DNA TGCAGCGTTGTTGGGACTAGGCTCTATGAGCAGTTCTTC. J is TRBJ2-1 and V is TRBV29-1, with TRBD2 identical over 8 bases. CDR3 length: 13 residues. Per germline, CDR1 SQVTM and CDR2 ANQGSEA. Trimming removed 4 bases from V and 8 bases from J; junction bases left unmatched: 7.

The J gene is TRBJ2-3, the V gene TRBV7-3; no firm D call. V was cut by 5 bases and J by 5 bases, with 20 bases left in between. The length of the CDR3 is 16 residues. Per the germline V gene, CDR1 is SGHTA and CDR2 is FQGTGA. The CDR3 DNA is TGTGCCAGCAGCCCCGCCGCCTTCGTAACAAGAGATACGCAGTATTTT. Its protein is CASSPAAFVTRDTQYF.

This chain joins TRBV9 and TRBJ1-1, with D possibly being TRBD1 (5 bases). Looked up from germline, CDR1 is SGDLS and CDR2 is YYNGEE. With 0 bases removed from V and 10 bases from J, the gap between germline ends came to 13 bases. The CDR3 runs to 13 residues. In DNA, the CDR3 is TGTGCCAGCAGCGTAGAAGGGGATGGGGGAGCTTTCTTT. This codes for CASSVEGDGGAFF.

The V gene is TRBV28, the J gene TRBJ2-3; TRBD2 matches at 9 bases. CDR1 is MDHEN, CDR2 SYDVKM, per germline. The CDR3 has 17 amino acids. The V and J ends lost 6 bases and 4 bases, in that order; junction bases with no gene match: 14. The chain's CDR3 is CASSPSRSGRAPDTQYF. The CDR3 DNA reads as TGTGCCAGCAGCCCCAGCCGTAGCGGGAGAGCTCCAGATACGCAGTATTTT.